This T cell receptor (beta chain) was sequenced for a study of T-cell memory formation after mild COVID-19. Overall study context: TCR clusters were largely donor specific.

The study, taken as a whole, reports: Pre-infection memory already had some responding clones, implying cross-reactive memory joined. Second-wave clones peaking on day 37 lacked confirmed SARS-CoV-2 specificity. CM and EM subsets held most contracting CD4+ clones; EMRA held CD8+ ones.

TCRdb recomputed calls from the 5' RACE reads with MiXCR, one row per CDR3 protein. Counted here are more than 120,000 distinct CDR3 sequences, 6% to 6.5% occurring once; the ten biggest clones make up around 2%. This CDR3 is 14 amino acids long. The ends were cut back, 5 bases at V and 4 bases at J, with 12 bases in the middle. This clonotype was counted many times. The antigen remains unidentified. The sample consisted of PBMCs or a T cell subset sorted from them (not recorded which). The J gene is TRBJ2-1, the V gene TRBV12-3 or TRBV12-4; D perhaps matches TRBD1 (5 bases). This TCR came from an adult woman who had mild COVID-19 (a few samples of this study predate the infection). Cell type and time point are not known. The CDR3 DNA sequence: TGTGCCAGCAGTCAATTGGCAGGGTACAATGAGCAGTTCTTC. This translates into CASSQLAGYNEQFF.